The source of this T cell receptor (beta chain) is a study of TIL therapy for anti-PD-1-resistant metastatic lung cancer. Study-wide context: Most patients had lung adenocarcinoma. Tumors carried a median approximately 1.6 non-synonymous mutations per megabase.

Germline CDR1 SGDLS, CDR2 YYNGEE. This CDR3 comprises 14 residues. V lost 0 bases and J 5 bases, leaving 12 bases between the germline ends. Time point meaning: pre-treatment sample, taken before nivolumab and TIL therapy. The tumor samples were excised metastases, mostly pleural nodules or supraclavicular lymph nodes. This was the immunoSEQ v3 assay. Survey-level samples got approximately 1.8 million read pairs; deep-level samples got 5-6 million. Only in-frame clones appear in the TCRdb table, and some are missing; sequencing was by immunoSEQ multiplex PCR. The table has over 7,500 clones, over 70% seen once.

Sequencing was performed on tumor tissue, taken at baseline. The sequence was obtained from a person between 30 and 79 years old with non-small cell lung cancer. The chain has TRBV9 and TRBJ2-7; D not resolved. The CDR3 DNA reads TGTGCCAGCAGCGTAGGCGGCAGCTTGGACGAGCAGTACTTC. The encoded protein is CASSVGGSLDEQYF.